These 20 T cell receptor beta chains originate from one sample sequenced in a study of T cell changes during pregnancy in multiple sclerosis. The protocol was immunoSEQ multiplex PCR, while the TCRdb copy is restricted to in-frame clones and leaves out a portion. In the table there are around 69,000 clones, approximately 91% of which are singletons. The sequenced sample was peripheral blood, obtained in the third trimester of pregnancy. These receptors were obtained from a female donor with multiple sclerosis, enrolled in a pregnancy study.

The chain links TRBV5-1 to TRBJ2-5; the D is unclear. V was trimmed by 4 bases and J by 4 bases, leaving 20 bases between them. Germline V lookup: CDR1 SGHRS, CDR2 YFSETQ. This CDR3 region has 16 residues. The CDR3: CASSLTPNQVGETQYF. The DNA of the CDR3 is TGCGCCAGCAGCCTTACACCCAACCAGGTTGGAGAGACCCAGTACTTC.

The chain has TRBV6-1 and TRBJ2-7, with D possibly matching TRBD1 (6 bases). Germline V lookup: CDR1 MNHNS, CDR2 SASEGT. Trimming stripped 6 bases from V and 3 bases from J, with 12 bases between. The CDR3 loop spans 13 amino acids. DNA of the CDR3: TGTGCCAGCAGCCGCCCGGACAGCTACGAGCAGTACTTC. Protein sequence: CASSRPDSYEQYF.

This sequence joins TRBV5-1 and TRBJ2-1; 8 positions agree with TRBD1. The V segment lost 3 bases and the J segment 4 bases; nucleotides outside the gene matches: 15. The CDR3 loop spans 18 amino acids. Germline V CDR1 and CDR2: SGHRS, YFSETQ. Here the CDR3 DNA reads TGCGCCAGCAGCTCGGCACCCTCCGCCAGGGGGCCTTACAATGAGCAGTTCTTC. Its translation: CASSSAPSARGPYNEQFF.

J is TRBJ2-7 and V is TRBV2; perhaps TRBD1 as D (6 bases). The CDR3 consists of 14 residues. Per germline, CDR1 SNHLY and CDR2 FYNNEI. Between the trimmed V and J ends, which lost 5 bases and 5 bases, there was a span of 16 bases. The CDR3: CASSTMRGSDEQYF. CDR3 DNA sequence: TGTGCCAGCAGTACGATGAGGGGGTCGGACGAGCAGTACTTC.

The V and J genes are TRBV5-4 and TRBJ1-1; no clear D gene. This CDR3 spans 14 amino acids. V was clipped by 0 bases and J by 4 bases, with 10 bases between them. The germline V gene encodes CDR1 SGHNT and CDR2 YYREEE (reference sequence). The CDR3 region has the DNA TGTGCCAGCAGCTTGGCCGGACTGCGCACTGAAGCTTTCTTT. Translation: CASSLAGLRTEAFF.

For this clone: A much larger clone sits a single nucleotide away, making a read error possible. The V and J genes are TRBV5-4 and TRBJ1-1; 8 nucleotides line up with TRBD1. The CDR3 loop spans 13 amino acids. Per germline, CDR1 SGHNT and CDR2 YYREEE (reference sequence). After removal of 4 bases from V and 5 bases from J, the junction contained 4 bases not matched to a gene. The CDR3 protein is CASSPDRGTEAFF. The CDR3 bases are TGTGCCAGCAGCCCCGACAGGGGAACTGAAGCTTTCTTT.

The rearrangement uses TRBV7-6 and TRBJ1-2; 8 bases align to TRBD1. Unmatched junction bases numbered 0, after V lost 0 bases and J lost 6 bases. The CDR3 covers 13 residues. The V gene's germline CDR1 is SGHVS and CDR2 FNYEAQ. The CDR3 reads CASSLADRDGYTF. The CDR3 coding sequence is TGTGCCAGCAGCTTAGCGGACAGGGATGGCTACACCTTC.

CDR3 region: CASSYEGPGPPLHF. In DNA form, the CDR3 reads TGTGCCAGCAGTTACGAGGGCCCCGGACCACCCCTCCACTTT. The V call is TRBV6-5, the J call TRBJ1-6; D not certain. Germline lookup yields CDR1 MNHEY and CDR2 SVGAGI. The CDR3 spans 14 residues. Trimming removed 2 bases from V and 11 bases from J, with 13 bases in between.

CDR3 in DNA: TGTGCCTGGAGCCTAGGATTGTTAACCGGGGAGCTGTTTTTT. Encoded protein: CAWSLGLLTGELFF. The chain joins TRBV30 to TRBJ2-2; D gene ambiguous. The CDR3 covers 14 residues. In germline, CDR1 is GTSNPN, CDR2 SVGIG (reference sequence). V lost 3 bases and J lost 5, with 13 bases in between. The variable domain in full, with the rest retrieved from reference TRBV30 and TRBJ2-2, is SQTIHQWPATLVQPVGSPLSLECTVEGTSNPNLYWYRQAAGRGLQLLFYSVGIGQISSEVPQNLSASRPQDRQFILSSKKLLLSDSGFYLCAWSLGLLTGELFFGEGSRLTVL.

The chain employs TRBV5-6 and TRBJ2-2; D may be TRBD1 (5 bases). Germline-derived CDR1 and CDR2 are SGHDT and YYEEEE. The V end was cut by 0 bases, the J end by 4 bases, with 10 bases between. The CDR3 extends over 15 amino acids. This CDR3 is CASSLGGRATGELFF. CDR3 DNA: TGTGCCAGCAGCTTGGGGGGCCGCGCCACCGGGGAGCTGTTTTTT.

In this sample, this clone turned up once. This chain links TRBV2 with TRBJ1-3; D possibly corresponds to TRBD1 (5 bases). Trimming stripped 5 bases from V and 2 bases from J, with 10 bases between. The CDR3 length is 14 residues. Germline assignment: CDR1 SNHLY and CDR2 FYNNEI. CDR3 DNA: TGTGCCAGCAGTTCCCAGGGTACTGGAAACACCATATATTTT. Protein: CASSSQGTGNTIYF.

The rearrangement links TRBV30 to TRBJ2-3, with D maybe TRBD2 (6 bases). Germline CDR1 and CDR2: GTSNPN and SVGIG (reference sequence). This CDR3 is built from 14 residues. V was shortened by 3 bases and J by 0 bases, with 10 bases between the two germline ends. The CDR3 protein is CAWSPGLSTDTQYF. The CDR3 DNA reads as TGTGCCTGGAGCCCGGGACTTAGCACAGATACGCAGTATTTT.

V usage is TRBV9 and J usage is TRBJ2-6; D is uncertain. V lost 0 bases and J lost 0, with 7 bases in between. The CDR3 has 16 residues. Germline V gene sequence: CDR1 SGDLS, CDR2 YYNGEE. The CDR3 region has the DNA TGTGCCAGCAGCGTAGGGAGAGCCTCTGGGGCCAACGTCCTGACTTTC. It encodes CASSVGRASGANVLTF.

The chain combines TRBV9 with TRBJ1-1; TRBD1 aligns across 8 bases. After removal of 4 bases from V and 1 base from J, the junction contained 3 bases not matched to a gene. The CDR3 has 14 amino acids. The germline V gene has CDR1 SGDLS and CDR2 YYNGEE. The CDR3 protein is CASSRDRTNTEAFF. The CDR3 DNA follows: TGTGCCAGCAGCAGGGACAGGACGAACACTGAAGCTTTCTTT.

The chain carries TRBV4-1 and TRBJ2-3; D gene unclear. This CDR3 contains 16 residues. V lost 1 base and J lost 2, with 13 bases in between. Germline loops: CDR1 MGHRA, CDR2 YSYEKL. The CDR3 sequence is CASSQVGSRITDTQYF. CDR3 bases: TGCGCCAGCAGCCAAGTGGGCTCCCGGATCACAGATACGCAGTATTTT.

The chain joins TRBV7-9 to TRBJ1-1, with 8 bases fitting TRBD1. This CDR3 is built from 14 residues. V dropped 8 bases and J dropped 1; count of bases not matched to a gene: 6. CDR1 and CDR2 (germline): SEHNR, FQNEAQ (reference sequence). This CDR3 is CASSRRGRNTEAFF. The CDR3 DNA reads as TGTGCCAGCTCACGCAGGGGGCGGAACACTGAAGCTTTCTTT.

In nucleotides, the CDR3 is TGTGCCAGCAGCTTGTCTTGGGGCTGGTCTGAAGCTTTCTTT. Translation gives CASSLSWGWSEAFF. V gene TRBV5-6 combines with J gene TRBJ1-1; the D gene is possibly TRBD1 (5 bases). This CDR3 is built from 14 residues. Germline assignment: CDR1 SGHDT and CDR2 YYEEEE. Trimming pared 1 base from V and 6 bases from J, leaving 13 bases between.

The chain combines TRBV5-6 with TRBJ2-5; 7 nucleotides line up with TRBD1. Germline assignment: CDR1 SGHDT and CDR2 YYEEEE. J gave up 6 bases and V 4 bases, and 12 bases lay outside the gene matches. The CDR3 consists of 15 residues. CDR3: CASSPFPGQRKTQYF. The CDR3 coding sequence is TGTGCCAGCAGCCCCTTTCCGGGACAGAGGAAGACCCAGTACTTC.

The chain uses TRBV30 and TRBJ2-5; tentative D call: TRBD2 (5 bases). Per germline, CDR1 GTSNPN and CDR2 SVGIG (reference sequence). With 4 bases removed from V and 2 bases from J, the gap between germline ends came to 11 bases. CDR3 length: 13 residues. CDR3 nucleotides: TGTGCCTGGAACGGGGATTTACAAGAGACCCAGTACTTC. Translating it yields CAWNGDLQETQYF.

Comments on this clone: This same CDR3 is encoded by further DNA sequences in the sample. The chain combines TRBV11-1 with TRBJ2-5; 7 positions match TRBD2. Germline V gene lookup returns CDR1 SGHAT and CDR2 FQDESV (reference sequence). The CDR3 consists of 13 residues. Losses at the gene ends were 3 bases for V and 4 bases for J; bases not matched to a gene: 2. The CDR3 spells CASSLGGGETQYF. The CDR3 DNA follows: TGTGCCAGCAGCTTGGGCGGGGGAGAGACCCAGTACTTC.